This T cell receptor beta chain was sequenced in a study of graft-versus-host responses after intestinal transplantation. The wider study: Transplant types were multivisceral, liver-intestinal, or isolated intestinal. Once they had received anti-thymocyte globulin induction, all recipients took tacrolimus and steroids for approximately three years.

There are 15 residues in the CDR3. Germline V CDR1 and CDR2: MNHNS, SASEGT. Trimming at V came to 2 bases and at J to 0 bases, leaving 3 bases not matched to a gene. This table comes from immunoSEQ multiplex PCR, and its TCRdb copy is limited to in-frame clones, with some not included. In the table there are around 90,000 clones, 85% to 95% of which are singletons. To note about this clone: Its cognate antigen is unknown.

Overall study results and limits: GvH clones were identified in recipient marrow, with some first appearing in ileum or blood. High graft-versus-host to host-versus-graft clonal ratios were found in allografts of patients who had graft-donor T cell macrochimerism.

The sample in question was unstimulated CD8+ T cells sorted from spleen or lymph node cells, obtained before transplant. The chain carries TRBV6-1 and TRBJ2-5; TRBD2 matches at 7 bases. This TCR derives from a human donor who was the organ donor for an intestinal transplant. The CDR3 bases are TGTGCCAGCAGTGAATGGGGGGGGGACCAAGAGACCCAGTACTTC. It yields the protein CASSEWGGDQETQYF.